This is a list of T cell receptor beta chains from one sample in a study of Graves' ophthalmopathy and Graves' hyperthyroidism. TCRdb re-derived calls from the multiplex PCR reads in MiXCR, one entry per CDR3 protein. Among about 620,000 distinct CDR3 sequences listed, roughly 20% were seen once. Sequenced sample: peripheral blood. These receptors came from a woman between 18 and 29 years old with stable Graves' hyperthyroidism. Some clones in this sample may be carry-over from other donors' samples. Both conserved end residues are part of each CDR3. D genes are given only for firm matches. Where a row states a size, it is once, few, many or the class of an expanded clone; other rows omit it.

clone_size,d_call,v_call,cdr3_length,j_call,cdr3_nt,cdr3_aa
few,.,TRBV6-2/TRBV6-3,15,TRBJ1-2,TGTGCCAGCAGTGACGGGATCTCAAACGCATATGGCTACACCTTC,CASSDGISNAYGYTF
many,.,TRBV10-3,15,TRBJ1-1,TGTGCCATCAGTGAGTTGGAAGAATTGAACACTGAAGCTTTCTTT,CAISELEELNTEAFF
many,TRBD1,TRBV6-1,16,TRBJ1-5,TGTGCCAGCAAAGGACAGGGAGTCAATAGCAATCAGCCCCAGCATTTT,CASKGQGVNSNQPQHF
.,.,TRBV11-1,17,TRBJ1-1,TGTGCCAGCAGCGACCAGGGCGGCCTTGCTATGAACACTGAAGCTTTCTTT,CASSDQGGLAMNTEAFF
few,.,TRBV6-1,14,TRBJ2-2,TGTGCCAGCAGTGAAAATATAGAGGGCGGGGAGCTGTTTTTT,CASSENIEGGELFF
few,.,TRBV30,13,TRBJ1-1,TGTGCCTGGAAAGGGTATTTGAACACTGAAGCTTTCTTT,CAWKGYLNTEAFF
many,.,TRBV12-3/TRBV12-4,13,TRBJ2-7,TGTGCCAGCAGACAACACAGGGTTTACGAGCAGTACTTC,CASRQHRVYEQYF
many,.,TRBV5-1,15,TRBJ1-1,TGCGCCAGCAGCTTAGGGGCCCGGGCGGATGATGAAGCTTTCTTT,CASSLGARADDEAFF
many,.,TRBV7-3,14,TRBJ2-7,TGTGCCAGCAGCTATGGACAGAGCCCCTACGAGCAGTACTTC,CASSYGQSPYEQYF
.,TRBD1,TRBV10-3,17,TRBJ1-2,TGTGCCACTGCCCTCGGGACAGGGGGCGCGAATAACTATGGCTACACCTTC,CATALGTGGANNYGYTF
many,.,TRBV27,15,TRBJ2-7,TGTGCCAGCAGTTTATCCACAGTGGGACCCTACGAGCAGTACTTC,CASSLSTVGPYEQYF
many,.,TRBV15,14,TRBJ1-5,TGTGCCGCCAGCAGAGGAGGGCGCAATCAGCCCCAGCATTTT,CAASRGGRNQPQHF
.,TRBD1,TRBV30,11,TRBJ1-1,TGTGCCTGGGGTGACAGGGGTGAAGCTTTCTTT,CAWGDRGEAFF
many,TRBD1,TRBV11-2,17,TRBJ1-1,TGTGCCAGCAGCTCCTTGGGACAGGGTTTAATGAACACTGAAGCTTTCTTT,CASSSLGQGLMNTEAFF
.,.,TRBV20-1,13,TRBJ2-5,TGCAGTGCTAGAGTGTCGGCCCAAGAGACCCAGTACTTC,CSARVSAQETQYF
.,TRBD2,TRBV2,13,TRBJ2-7,TGTGCCAGCAACGGACTAGCGAGATCCGAGCAGTACTTC,CASNGLARSEQYF
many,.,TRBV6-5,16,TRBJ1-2,TGTGCCAGCAGTTCCACGCCCCCCGAGGCCTACTATGGCTACACCTTC,CASSSTPPEAYYGYTF
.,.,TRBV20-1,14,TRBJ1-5,TGCAGTGCCCCAAAAGGGGGGGATGGACAGCCCCAGCATTTT,CSAPKGGDGQPQHF
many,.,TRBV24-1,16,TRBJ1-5,TGTGCCACCAGTTCGCGAAACAGACAACCTTTTCAGCCCCAGCATTTT,CATSSRNRQPFQPQHF
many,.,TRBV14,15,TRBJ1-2,TGTGCCAGCAGCCAAGATACGGGCTGGGGTCGAGGCTACACCTTC,CASSQDTGWGRGYTF
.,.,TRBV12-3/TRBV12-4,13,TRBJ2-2,TGTGCCAGCAGTGATACCTTAACCGGGGAGCTGTTTTTT,CASSDTLTGELFF
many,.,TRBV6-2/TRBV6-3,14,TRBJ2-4,TGTGCCAGCAGCCCCACGGGCGCCCGGTACATTCAGTACTTC,CASSPTGARYIQYF
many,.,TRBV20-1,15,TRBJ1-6,TGCAGTGCTAGAAAAGAGGGCAGGGATAATTCACCCCTCCACTTT,CSARKEGRDNSPLHF
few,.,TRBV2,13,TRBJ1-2,TGTGCCAGCAGTGACTGGGGGACATACGTCAACACCTTC,CASSDWGTYVNTF
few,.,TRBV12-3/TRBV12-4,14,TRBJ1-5,TGTGCCAGCAGCCTATACAGGGGCAATCAGCCCCAGCATTTT,CASSLYRGNQPQHF
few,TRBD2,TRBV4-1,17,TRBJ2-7,TGCGCCAGCAGCCAACCCCTCCGCGGGGGGGATAAGTACGAGCAGTACTTC,CASSQPLRGGDKYEQYF
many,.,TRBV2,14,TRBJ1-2,TGTGCCAGCAGTGAGAACAACAAAGAGGGAGGCTACACCTTC,CASSENNKEGGYTF
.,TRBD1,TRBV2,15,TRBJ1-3,TGTGCCAGCAGGAAAGACAGGGTTTATGGAAACACCATATATTTT,CASRKDRVYGNTIYF
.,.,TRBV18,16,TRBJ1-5,TGTGCCAGCTCACCGAACCTCAGGGCAGGCAATCAGCCCCAGCATTTT,CASSPNLRAGNQPQHF
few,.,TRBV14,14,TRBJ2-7,TGTGCCAGCAGCCCCCTCGGGGGTGGCTACGAGCAGTACTTC,CASSPLGGGYEQYF
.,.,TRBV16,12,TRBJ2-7,TGTGCCAGCAGCCAATCGGGTAGGGAGCAGTACTTC,CASSQSGREQYF
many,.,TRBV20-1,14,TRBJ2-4,TGCAGTGCTCCGCCTCCGTTAGCCAAAAACATTCAGTACTTC,CSAPPPLAKNIQYF
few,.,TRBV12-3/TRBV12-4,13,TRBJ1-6,TGTGCCAGCACCCCGGATGGCAATTCACCCCTCCACTTT,CASTPDGNSPLHF
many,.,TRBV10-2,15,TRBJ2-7,TGCGCCAGCGGTCCGGCTCCCCAAGGGTCCTACGAGCAGTACTTC,CASGPAPQGSYEQYF
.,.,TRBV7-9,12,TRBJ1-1,TGTGCCAGCAGCAAAATTAACACTGAAGCTTTCTTT,CASSKINTEAFF
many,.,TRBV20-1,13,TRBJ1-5,TGCAGTGCTTCAGGGTGGGCCAATCAGCCCCAGCATTTT,CSASGWANQPQHF
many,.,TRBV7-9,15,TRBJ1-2,TGTGCCAGCAGCTTAGCGCGGAACAGCAACTATGGCTACACCTTC,CASSLARNSNYGYTF
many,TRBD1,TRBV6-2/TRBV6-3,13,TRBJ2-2,TGTGCCAGCAGAGACAGGGCGAACGGGGAGCTGTTTTTT,CASRDRANGELFF
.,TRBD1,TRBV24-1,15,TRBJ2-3,TGTGCCACCAGTTACGGGACAGGGGGCCCAGATACGCAGTATTTT,CATSYGTGGPDTQYF
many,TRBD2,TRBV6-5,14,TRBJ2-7,TGTGCCAGAGGTACTAGCGGGGAATCCTACGAGCAGTACTTC,CARGTSGESYEQYF
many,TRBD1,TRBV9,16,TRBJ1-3,TGTGCCAGCAGCGGAAACCTCCAGGGGGCTGGAAACACCATATATTTT,CASSGNLQGAGNTIYF
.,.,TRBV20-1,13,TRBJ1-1,TGCAGTGCCCGAGGACGTCTGTACACTGAAGCTTTCTTT,CSARGRLYTEAFF
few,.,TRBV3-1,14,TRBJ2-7,TGTGCCAGCAGCCAAGATCCGGGGCGCTTCGAGCAGTACTTC,CASSQDPGRFEQYF
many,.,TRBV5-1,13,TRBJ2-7,TGCGCCAGCAGCTCGGACAACTCCTACGAGCAGTACTTC,CASSSDNSYEQYF
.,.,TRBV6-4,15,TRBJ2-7,TGTGCTACGCAGTGGGGCGGGCACAGCGGCTACGAGCAGTACTTC,CATQWGGHSGYEQYF
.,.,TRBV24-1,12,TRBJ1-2,TGTGCCACCAGTGATGACACCAATGGCTACACCTTC,CATSDDTNGYTF
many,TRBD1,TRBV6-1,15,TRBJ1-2,TGTGCCAGCAGCCGGGACAGCCACGATAACTATGGCTACACCTTC,CASSRDSHDNYGYTF
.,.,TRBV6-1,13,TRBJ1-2,TGTGCCAACTCCTGGGGGGCCGGCTATGGCTACACCTTC,CANSWGAGYGYTF
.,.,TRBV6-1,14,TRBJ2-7,TGTGCCAGCAGATCCGGGACACCGATCGGCGAGCAGTACTTC,CASRSGTPIGEQYF
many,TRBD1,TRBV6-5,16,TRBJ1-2,TGTGCCAGCAGGTCTCGCAACCCCGGGACAGCTTATGGCTACACCTTC,CASRSRNPGTAYGYTF
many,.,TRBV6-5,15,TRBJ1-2,TGTGCCAGCAGTTACACCCGGACTTTTAACTATGGCTACACCTTC,CASSYTRTFNYGYTF
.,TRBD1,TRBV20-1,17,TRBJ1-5,TGCAGTGCCGAACCCGGGACAGGGGGCGGGCGCAATCAGCCCCAGCATTTT,CSAEPGTGGGRNQPQHF
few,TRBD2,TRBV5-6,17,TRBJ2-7,TGTGCCAGCAGCTTGGGGGGCACTACTAGCGGCACCTACGAGCAGTACTTC,CASSLGGTTSGTYEQYF
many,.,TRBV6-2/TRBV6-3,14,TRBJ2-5,TGTGCCAGCAGCACTGCGAGCTTCGGGGAGACCCAGTACTTC,CASSTASFGETQYF
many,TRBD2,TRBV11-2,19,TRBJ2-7,TGTGCCAGCAGCTTAGTATCCTGGGGCGGGACTACCGCGACCTACGAGCAGTACTTC,CASSLVSWGGTTATYEQYF